This TCR beta chain was captured in a study of lymphopenia after photon versus proton radiotherapy. Study-wide results and limits: In patients who died, overall survival fell as post-nadir TCR diversity dropped more. After lymphocyte nadir, photon-treated repertoires showed oligoclonal expansion, especially CD8+ Temra. Survival link was tested only in deceased patients; proton benefit remains a possibility. Photon-treated patients lost naive T cells and TCR diversity; proton-treated stayed stable.

The CDR3 loop spans 13 amino acids. Germline loops: CDR1 SNHLY, CDR2 FYNNEI. With 10 bases removed from V and 3 bases from J, the gap between germline ends came to 15 bases. This clone was seen a single time. What it binds is not known. Sequencing used immunoSEQ multiplex PCR; TCRdb keeps in-frame clones, though not all of them. The sample records roughly 26,000 clones, roughly 82% being singletons. This specimen consisted of peripheral blood, obtained from a patient treated with photon-based radiotherapy. The chain employs TRBV2 and TRBJ1-2, with D perhaps matching TRBD1 (5 bases). The clonotype originates from a man in his forties or fifties with gastric cancer. CDR3 DNA: TGTGCCACCTCCCCCCAACAGGACTATGGCTACACCTTC. Protein sequence: CATSPQQDYGYTF. Complete variable domain (other parts from reference TRBV2 and TRBJ1-2): EPEVTQTPSHQVTQMGQEVILRCVPISNHLYFYWYRQILGQKVEFLVSFYNNEISEKSEIFDDQFSVERPDGSNFTLKIRSTKLEDSAMYFCATSPQQDYGYTFGSGTRLTVV.